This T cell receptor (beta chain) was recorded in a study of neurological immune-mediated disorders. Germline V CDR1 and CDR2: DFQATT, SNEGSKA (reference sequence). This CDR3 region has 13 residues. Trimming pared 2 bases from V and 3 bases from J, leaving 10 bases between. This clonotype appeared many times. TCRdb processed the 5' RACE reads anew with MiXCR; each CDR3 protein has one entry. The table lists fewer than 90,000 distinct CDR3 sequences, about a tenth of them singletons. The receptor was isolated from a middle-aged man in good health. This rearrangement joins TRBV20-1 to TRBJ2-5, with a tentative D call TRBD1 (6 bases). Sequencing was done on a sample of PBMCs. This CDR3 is CSARSRGEETQYF. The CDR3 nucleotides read TGCAGTGCTAGATCCAGGGGTGAAGAGACCCAGTACTTC.